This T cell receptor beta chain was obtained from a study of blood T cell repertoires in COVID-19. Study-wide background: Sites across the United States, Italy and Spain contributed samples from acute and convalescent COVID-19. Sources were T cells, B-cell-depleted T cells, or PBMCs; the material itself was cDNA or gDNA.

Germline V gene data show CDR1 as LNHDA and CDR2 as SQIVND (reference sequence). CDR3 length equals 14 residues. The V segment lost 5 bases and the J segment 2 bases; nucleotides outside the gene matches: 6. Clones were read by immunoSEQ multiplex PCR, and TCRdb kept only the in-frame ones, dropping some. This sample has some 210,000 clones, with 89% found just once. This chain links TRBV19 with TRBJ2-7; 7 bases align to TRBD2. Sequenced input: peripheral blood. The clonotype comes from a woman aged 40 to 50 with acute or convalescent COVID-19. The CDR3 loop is CASSVFAGAYEQYV. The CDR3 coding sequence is TGTGCCAGTAGTGTCTTCGCGGGGGCCTACGAGCAGTACGTC.